This TCR beta chain appears in the sequencing data of a study of siplizumab effects on memory and regulatory T cells. Each sample contributed roughly 9.3 x 10^4 TCR templates to the assay. Libraries were prepared by immunoSEQ multiplex PCR; TCRdb keeps only in-frame clonotypes and omits some of them. Among about 100,000 clones listed, 91% were seen once. Note on this clone: What it binds is unknown.

Germline values: CDR1 MNHEY, CDR2 SVGAGI. V gave up 6 bases and J gave up 6 bases, with 14 bases separating them. This CDR3 is 13 amino acids long. Study observations and caveats: Siplizumab significantly decreased alloreactive sequences from unstimulated CD4+ memory cells. Researchers could map only a minor fraction of alloreactive clones to unstimulated subsets. Among mappable alloreactive CD4+ clones, the Treg-derived fraction averaged 68.8% with siplizumab versus 25% to 30% in controls.

The sample taken for sequencing was CD4+ T cells sorted from blood. V gene TRBV6-5 combines with J gene TRBJ1-2; D is perhaps TRBD1 (6 bases). The TCR sequence derives from a human donor in good health. CDR3 sequence: CASRSPGHHGYTF. The CDR3 DNA reads TGTGCCAGCAGGTCTCCGGGACACCATGGCTACACCTTC.